This entry features one T cell receptor beta chain sequence. The specificity of this receptor is unknown. No quality values exist for individual bases; no much larger clone is one base distant. The germline ends are 10 bases apart after V is trimmed by 2 bases and J by 6 bases. CDR1 and CDR2 are drawn from the germline V gene: MDHEN, SYDVKM. The CDR3 starts with the cysteine, ends with the phenylalanine, and has 14 residues. The DNA shown is the 42-base CDR3, in frame from base 1. The data derive from a study of blood T cell repertoires in COVID-19 (dated by TCRdb to about 2020). About the study as a whole: The collaborator samples originated in the United States, Italy and Spain and spanned the acute and convalescent phases of COVID-19. The material from the prospective study consisted of cDNA or gDNA derived from T cells, B-cell-depleted T cells, or PBMCs. The dataset comprised deeply sampled blood TCRbeta repertoires from subjects exposed to, actively infected with, or recovered from COVID-19. The repertoires were released in a freely available public database intended as a resource for research on the immune response to SARS-CoV-2. The samples were drawn from the first 160 participants of the ongoing ImmuneRACE study and from 950 to 1,500 subjects provided by 6 global collaborators. Nearly every sample came with metadata listing a de-identified subject ID, COVID-19 status, age in years and sex. Where HLA class I and class II types were available, the types were taken from metadata supplied by the sample provider, not from assay-based typing.

Each collaborating institution followed its own protocols to collect whole blood in K2EDTA tubes. For TCRbeta analysis, collaborators shipped samples as frozen whole blood, isolated PBMCs, or DNA extracted from either of those sample types. TCRbeta CDR3 regions were amplified from genomic DNA using the immunoSEQ Assay, a bias-controlled multiplex PCR. On the study's bioinformatics: The number of nucleated cells in each sample was estimated by amplification of reference gene primers within the assay. To quantify the absolute abundance of each unique TCRbeta CDR3 rearrangement, sequence reads were collapsed and filtered. For each sample, productive Simpson clonality was calculated as the square root of Simpson's diversity index across productive rearrangements. TCRdb limited this immuneACCESS table to in-frame rearrangements with V and J called. A share of clones is missing; checked studies link under half to unresolved V genes, and the rest is unexplained. For V, J and clone size, that table is used; D and trimming come from the DNA. This sample holds 45,000 to 55,000 clones; less than 95% were observed only once. 2.5% to 3.5% of the sample belongs to the ten largest clones.

What the work shows at the level of the full study, not this receptor alone: The amount of clinical and demographic metadata varied by source and participant and was provided uncurated.

The origin of this receptor is a human donor in a cohort sampled during active COVID-19. Here the chain combines TRBV28 and TRBJ2-2; the D gene is possibly TRBD2, with 5 bases matching. Specimen: peripheral blood. The CDR3 reads CASSLRRGSGELFF. At the DNA level, the sequence is TGTGCCAGCAGTTTAAGGCGCGGGTCCGGGGAGCTGTTTTTT.